The 27 T cell receptor beta chains below all came from one sample that was sequenced in a study of cytomegalovirus exposure and HLA in healthy donors. Primers for the PCR totalled 60 Vbeta and 13 Jbeta. The method was immunoSEQ multiplex PCR; TCRdb's version includes in-frame clones alone and lacks a portion of them. The sample gives about 200,000 clones, roughly 80% of which show up once; about 3.1% is in the top ten. The material sequenced was PBMCs. Receptor source: a man in his thirties or forties in good health and CMV-seronegative.

The V call is TRBV7-6, the J call TRBJ1-4; possibly TRBD1 for D (5 bases). Trimming took 8 bases from V and 10 from J, leaving 20 bases between them. CDR1 and CDR2 (germline): SGHVS, FNYEAQ. This CDR3 is built from 14 residues. DNA of the CDR3: TGTGCCAGCTCCCCAGAAGGACACCCTTCAAAACTGTTTTTT. Protein product: CASSPEGHPSKLFF. Filled out from reference TRBV7-6 and TRBJ1-4, the complete variable domain reads GAGVSQSPRYKVTKRGQDVALRCDPISGHVSLYWYRQALGQGPEFLTYFNYEAQQDKSGLPNDRFSAERPEGSISTLTIQRTEQRDSAMYRCASSPEGHPSKLFFGSGTQLSVL.

The V and J genes are TRBV6-6 and TRBJ1-1; TRBD1 matches at 9 bases. The CDR3 runs to 16 residues. Germline V gene sequence: CDR1 MNHNY, CDR2 SVGAGI (reference sequence). Trimming took 6 bases from V and 3 from J; bases not matched to a gene: 11. The CDR3 nucleotides are TGTGCCAGCAGCCGGGACAGGGCAAGACAGGACACTGAAGCTTTCTTT. Translating it yields CASSRDRARQDTEAFF.

The chain links TRBV7-3 to TRBJ2-2, with 11 bases fitting TRBD2. The CDR3 extends over 18 amino acids. J was trimmed by 0 bases and V by 5 bases; bases with no gene match: 8. Germline CDR1 SGHTA, CDR2 FQGTGA. Here the CDR3 DNA reads TGTGCCAGCAGCCGCCGGACTAGCGGGTACCCGAACACCGGGGAGCTGTTTTTT. Translation gives CASSRRTSGYPNTGELFF.

The chain is built from TRBV2 and TRBJ2-7; D is perhaps TRBD1 (6 bases). CDR1 is SNHLY and CDR2 is FYNNEI in the germline V gene. The V and J ends lost 4 bases and 7 bases respectively, with 14 bases between them. The CDR3 consists of 13 residues. The CDR3 bases are TGTGCCAGCAGTGGGGGGCCGTTGGGAGAGCAGTACTTC. Translation: CASSGGPLGEQYF.

The J gene is TRBJ1-3, the V gene TRBV29-1; 8 bases are shared with TRBD1. Germline trimming cut 0 bases from V and 4 bases from J; bases unmatched to any gene: 5. There are 15 residues in the CDR3. Looked up from germline, CDR1 is SQVTM and CDR2 is ANQGSEA. CDR3 in amino acids: CSVEDQGAVGNTIYF. For the CDR3, the DNA is TGCAGCGTTGAAGATCAGGGGGCGGTCGGAAACACCATATATTTT. The full variable domain, completed using reference TRBV29-1 and TRBJ1-3, is SAVISQKPSRDICQRGTSLTIQCQVDSQVTMMFWYRQQPGQSLTLIATANQGSEATYESGFVIDKFPISRPNLTFSTLTVSNMSPEDSSIYLCSVEDQGAVGNTIYFGEGSWLTVV.

The genes are TRBV4-1 and TRBJ2-5; a possible D gene is TRBD1 (6 bases). Germline V lookup: CDR1 MGHRA, CDR2 YSYEKL. Trimming pared 0 bases from V and 4 bases from J, leaving 18 bases between. CDR3 length equals 17 residues. CDR3 in amino acids: CASSQDAPGLGGETQYF. DNA for the CDR3: TGCGCCAGCAGCCAAGATGCCCCAGGGTTAGGGGGAGAGACCCAGTACTTC.

With respect to this clone: One junction end disagrees with the germline gene, perhaps due to a read error. V gene TRBV4-1 combines with J gene TRBJ1-2, with a weak D call TRBD1 (6 bases). The CDR3 runs 11 residues. Germline-derived CDR1 and CDR2 are MGHRA and YSYEKL. CDR3 sequence reads: CASSQDGRGAF. Written as DNA, the CDR3 is TGCGCCAGCAGCCAAGATGGCCGGGGGGCTTTC.

This clone appeared a single time. One junction end does not reproduce the germline sequence, and a read error may be involved. This chain links TRBV7-7 with TRBJ2-7; 8 nucleotides agree with TRBD1. The CDR3 sequence is 13 residues long. CDR1 is SSHAT and CDR2 is FNYEAQ in the germline V gene (reference sequence). CDR3 sequence: CASSRTGSYEQYF. CDR3 bases: TGTGCTAGCAGCCGGACAGGGTCCTACGAGCAGTACTTC.

This sequence joins TRBV7-8 and TRBJ1-5; D not resolved. The CDR3 consists of 14 residues. V dropped 3 bases and J dropped 8 bases, with 14 bases sitting between them. The germline CDR1 and CDR2 sequences are SGHVS and FQNEAQ. The CDR3 nucleotides read TGTGCCAGCAGCTTTATGATCGGTTCCGAGCCCCAGCATTTT. Amino acid sequence: CASSFMIGSEPQHF.

The chain recombines TRBV5-6 with TRBJ1-5; D is undetermined. V was cut by 3 bases and J by 3 bases, with 10 bases left in between. The V gene's germline CDR1 is SGHDT and CDR2 YYEEEE. This CDR3 is 14 amino acids long. The CDR3 reads CASSSGLFNQPQHF. Written as DNA, the CDR3 is TGTGCCAGCAGCTCTGGCTTGTTCAATCAGCCCCAGCATTTT. The entire variable domain, with the rest obtained from reference TRBV5-6 and TRBJ1-5, is as follows: DAGVTQSPTHLIKTRGQQVTLRCSPKSGHDTVSWYQQALGQGPQFIFQYYEEEERQRGNFPDRFSGHQFPNYSSELNVNALLLGDSALYLCASSSGLFNQPQHFGDGTRLSIL.

In its sample, this clone was seen a few times. J is TRBJ2-7 and V is TRBV6-5; maybe TRBD2 (5 bases). There are 13 residues in the CDR3. Germline CDR1 MNHEY, CDR2 SVGAGI. V was clipped by 7 bases and J by 0 bases, with 10 bases between them. CDR3 residues: CASIGGGSYEQYF. DNA of the CDR3: TGTGCCAGCATCGGAGGCGGCTCCTACGAGCAGTACTTC.

V usage is TRBV6-6 and J usage is TRBJ2-5; 7 positions match TRBD1. The germline V gene has CDR1 MNHNY and CDR2 SVGAGI (reference sequence). The length of the CDR3 is 13 residues. J lost 5 bases, V lost 7 bases, and 7 bases had no gene match. The chain's CDR3 is CASNEGARETQYF. The DNA for the CDR3 is TGTGCCAGCAACGAGGGGGCACGGGAGACCCAGTACTTC.

The V call is TRBV5-1, the J call TRBJ2-3; 10 nucleotides agree with TRBD1. Germline trimming cut 3 bases from V and 6 bases from J; bases unmatched to any gene: 7. This CDR3 comprises 15 residues. Per the germline V gene, CDR1 is SGHRS and CDR2 is YFSETQ. CDR3 protein: CASSYDRGRRDTQYF. The CDR3, as DNA: TGCGCCAGCAGCTATGACAGGGGGCGAAGGGATACGCAGTATTTT.

CDR3 loop: CASRVGGENTGELFF. The CDR3 DNA sequence: TGTGCCAGCAGGGTAGGCGGGGAGAACACCGGGGAGCTGTTTTTT. The chain couples TRBV21-1 to TRBJ2-2; TRBD2, the table's D call, lacks a check against the DNA. TRBV21-1 is a pseudogene. The CDR3 spans 15 residues.

The chain recombines TRBV4-1 with TRBJ1-2, with D uncertain. The CDR3 runs 13 residues. Trimming took off 2 bases at V and 4 bases at J, with 8 bases between the two ends. Germline assignment: CDR1 MGHRA and CDR2 YSYEKL. CDR3 sequence reads: CASSQPHSYGYTF. The DNA of the CDR3 is TGCGCCAGCAGCCAACCCCATAGCTATGGCTACACCTTC.

This chain connects TRBV5-4 to TRBJ1-1; 12 bases fit TRBD1. Germline assignment: CDR1 SGHNT and CDR2 YYREEE (reference sequence). CDR3 size: 16 residues. V lost 7 bases to trimming and J lost 0 bases; unmatched junction nucleotides: 7. CDR3: CASCGTGGAMNTEAFF. The CDR3 DNA follows: TGTGCCAGCTGTGGGACAGGGGGCGCAATGAACACTGAAGCTTTCTTT.

J is TRBJ2-5 and V is TRBV6-5; D gene uncertain. The germline V gene has CDR1 MNHEY and CDR2 SVGAGI. This CDR3 spans 14 amino acids. V was pared by 2 bases and J by 5 bases, with 12 bases between. The DNA for the CDR3 is TGTGCCAGCAGTTACCGGCTATCGGGTGAGACCCAGTACTTC. It encodes CASSYRLSGETQYF.

The gene calls are TRBV28 and TRBJ1-3; 8 bases are a match to TRBD1. The CDR3 contains 16 residues. Trimming took 8 bases from V and 4 from J; bases not matched to a gene: 13. Germline lookup yields CDR1 MDHEN and CDR2 SYDVKM. Here the CDR3 reads CASSHPDRAKGNTIYF. DNA for the CDR3: TGTGCCAGCTCCCACCCGGACAGGGCGAAAGGAAACACCATATATTTT.

The V and J genes are TRBV10-2 and TRBJ2-3; D gene uncertain. The CDR3 is 14 amino acids. V lost 2 bases and J 2 bases, leaving 8 bases between the germline ends. From germline, CDR1 is WSHSY and CDR2 SAAADI. The CDR3 coding sequence is TGCGCCAGCAGTGAGCCGGTGATCACAGATACGCAGTATTTT. The encoded protein is CASSEPVITDTQYF.

The chain recombines TRBV5-1 with TRBJ2-3; D perhaps matches TRBD2 (5 bases). The germline V gene has CDR1 SGHRS and CDR2 YFSETQ. The CDR3 runs 15 residues. The V gene lost 0 bases and the J gene lost 4 bases, with 12 bases spanning the gap. CDR3 protein: CASSLAGVGSDTQYF. For the CDR3, the DNA is TGCGCCAGCAGCTTGGCCGGGGTGGGGTCAGATACGCAGTATTTT.

The V call is TRBV28, the J call TRBJ1-2, with D tentatively TRBD1 (6 bases). Germline V gene lookup returns CDR1 MDHEN and CDR2 SYDVKM. The CDR3 extends over 15 amino acids. V was shortened by 5 bases and J by 2 bases, with 15 bases between the two germline ends. The CDR3: CASSQQDRQNYGYTF. As DNA, the CDR3 is TGTGCCAGCAGTCAACAGGACAGACAAAACTATGGCTACACCTTC.

This clone was counted between two and nine times. This sample also contains other DNA sequences that code for the same CDR3. This chain uses TRBV9 with TRBJ2-1; 9 positions match TRBD1. V gave up 2 bases and J gave up 2 bases; unmatched junction bases: 2. CDR1 is SGDLS, CDR2 YYNGEE, per germline. The CDR3 totals 15 residues. The DNA for the CDR3 is TGTGCCAGCAGCGTGGGACAGGGTGCCTACAATGAGCAGTTCTTC. This sequence encodes CASSVGQGAYNEQFF.

Concerning this clone itself: This same CDR3 is encoded by further DNA sequences in the sample. The chain combines TRBV5-4 with TRBJ2-1; D remains ambiguous. Germline V gene data show CDR1 as SGHNT and CDR2 as YYREEE (reference sequence). V dropped 0 bases and J dropped 3 bases, with 4 bases sitting between them. The CDR3 length is 13 residues. CDR3 DNA sequence: TGTGCCAGCAGCTTGGACTACTACAATGAGCAGTTCTTC. This codes for CASSLDYYNEQFF.

The chain couples TRBV12-5 to TRBJ2-6; D possibly corresponds to TRBD1 (6 bases). CDR1 is LGHNT and CDR2 is FRNRAP in the germline V gene. There are 18 residues in the CDR3. Trimming shortened V by 5 bases and J by 0 bases, and 17 bases separated the two germline ends. The DNA for the CDR3 is TGTGCTAGTGGTCACAATTCACAGGGTAGCTCTGGGGCCAACGTCCTGACTTTC. Translating it yields CASGHNSQGSSGANVLTF.

The chain links TRBV28 to TRBJ1-2; possible D gene TRBD1, 6 bases. Germline V gene data show CDR1 as MDHEN and CDR2 as SYDVKM. This CDR3 region has 13 residues. V lost 6 bases, J lost 8 bases, and 16 bases lay in between. In nucleotides, the CDR3 is TGTGCCAGCAGATTCGACAGGCTAGAGGGCTACACCTTC. It specifies CASRFDRLEGYTF.

The chain combines TRBV6-6 with TRBJ2-4; weak D call: TRBD1 (6 bases). CDR1 MNHNY and CDR2 SVGAGI come from the germline V gene (reference sequence). The CDR3 is 13 residues long. V was clipped by 2 bases and J by 7 bases, with 9 bases between them. The chain's CDR3 is CASSYKGVNIQYF. The CDR3 nucleotides read TGTGCCAGCAGTTACAAGGGGGTGAACATTCAGTACTTC.

V usage is TRBV7-2 and J usage is TRBJ2-2; D not resolved. The germline V and J ends were trimmed by 1 base and 3 bases, with 12 bases remaining between them. The CDR3 consists of 16 residues. Germline values: CDR1 SGHTA, CDR2 FQGNSA. CDR3 sequence (DNA): TGTGCCAGCAGCTTAGACGCCCAACTACACACCGGGGAGCTGTTTTTT. Encoded protein: CASSLDAQLHTGELFF.